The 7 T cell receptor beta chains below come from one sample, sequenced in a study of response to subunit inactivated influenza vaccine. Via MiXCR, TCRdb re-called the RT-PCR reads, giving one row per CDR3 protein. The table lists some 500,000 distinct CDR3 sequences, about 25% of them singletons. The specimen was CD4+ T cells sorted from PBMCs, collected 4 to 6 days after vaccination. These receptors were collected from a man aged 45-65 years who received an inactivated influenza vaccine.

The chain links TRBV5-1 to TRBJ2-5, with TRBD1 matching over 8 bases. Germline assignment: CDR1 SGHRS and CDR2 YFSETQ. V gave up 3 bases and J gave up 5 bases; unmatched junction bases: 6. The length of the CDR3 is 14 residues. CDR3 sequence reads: CASSSIQGGETQYF. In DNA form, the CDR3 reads TGCGCCAGCAGCTCCATACAGGGGGGCGAGACCCAGTACTTC.

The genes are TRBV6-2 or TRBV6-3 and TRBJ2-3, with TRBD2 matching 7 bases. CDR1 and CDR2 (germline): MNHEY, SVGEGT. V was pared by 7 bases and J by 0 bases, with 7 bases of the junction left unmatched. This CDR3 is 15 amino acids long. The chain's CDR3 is CASTYGGTSTDTQYF. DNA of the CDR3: TGTGCCAGCACCTACGGGGGGACTAGCACAGATACGCAGTATTTT.

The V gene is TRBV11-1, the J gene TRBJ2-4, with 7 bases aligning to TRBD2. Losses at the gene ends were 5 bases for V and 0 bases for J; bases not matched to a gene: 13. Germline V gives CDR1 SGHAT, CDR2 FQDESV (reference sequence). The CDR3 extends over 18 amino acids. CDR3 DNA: TGTGCCAGCAGCGTTATTGGGAGGGATAATCGAGCCAAAAACATTCAGTACTTC. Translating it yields CASSVIGRDNRAKNIQYF.

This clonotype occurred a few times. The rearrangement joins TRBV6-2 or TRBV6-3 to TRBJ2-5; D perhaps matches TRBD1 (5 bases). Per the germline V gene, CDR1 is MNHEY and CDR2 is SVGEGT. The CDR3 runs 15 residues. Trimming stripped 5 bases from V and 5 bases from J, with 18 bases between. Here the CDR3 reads CASSVNRNFAETQYF. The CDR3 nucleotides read TGTGCCAGCAGTGTAAACAGGAACTTCGCGGAGACCCAGTACTTC.

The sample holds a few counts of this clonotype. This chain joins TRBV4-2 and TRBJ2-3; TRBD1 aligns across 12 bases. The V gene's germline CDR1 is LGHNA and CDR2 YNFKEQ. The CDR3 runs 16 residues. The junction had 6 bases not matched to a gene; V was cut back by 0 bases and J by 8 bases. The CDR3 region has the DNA TGTGCCAGCAGCCAAGAACCGGGACAGGGGGCCGGTACGCAGTATTTT. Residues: CASSQEPGQGAGTQYF.

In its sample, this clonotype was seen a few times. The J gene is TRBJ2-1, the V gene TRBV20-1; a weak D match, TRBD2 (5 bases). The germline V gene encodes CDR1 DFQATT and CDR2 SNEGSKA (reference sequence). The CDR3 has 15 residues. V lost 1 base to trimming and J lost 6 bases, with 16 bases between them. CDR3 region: CSARVASLFSNEQFF. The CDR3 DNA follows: TGCAGTGCTAGAGTGGCTAGCCTCTTCTCCAATGAGCAGTTCTTC.

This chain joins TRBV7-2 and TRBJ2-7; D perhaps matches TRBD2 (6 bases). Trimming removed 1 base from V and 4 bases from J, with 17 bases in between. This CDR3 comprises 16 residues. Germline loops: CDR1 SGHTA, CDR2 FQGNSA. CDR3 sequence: CASSLVRGTGNYEQYF. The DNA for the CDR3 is TGTGCCAGCAGCTTAGTCCGAGGGACTGGAAATTACGAGCAGTACTTC.